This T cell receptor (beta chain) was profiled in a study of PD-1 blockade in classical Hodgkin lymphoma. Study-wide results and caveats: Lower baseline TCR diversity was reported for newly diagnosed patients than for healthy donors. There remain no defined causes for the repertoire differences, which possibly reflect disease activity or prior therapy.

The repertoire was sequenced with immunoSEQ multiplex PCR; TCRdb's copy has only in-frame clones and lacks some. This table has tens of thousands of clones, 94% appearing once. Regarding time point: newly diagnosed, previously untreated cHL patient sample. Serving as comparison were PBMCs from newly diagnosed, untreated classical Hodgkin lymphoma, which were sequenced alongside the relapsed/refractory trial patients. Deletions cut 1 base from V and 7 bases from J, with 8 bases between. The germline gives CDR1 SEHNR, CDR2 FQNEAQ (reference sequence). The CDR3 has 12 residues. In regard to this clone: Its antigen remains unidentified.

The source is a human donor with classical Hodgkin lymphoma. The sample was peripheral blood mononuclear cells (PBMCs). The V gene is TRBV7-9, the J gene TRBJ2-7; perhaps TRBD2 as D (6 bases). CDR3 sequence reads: CASSLGGREQYF. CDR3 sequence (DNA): TGTGCCAGCAGCTTAGGTGGGAGGGAGCAGTACTTC.